This entry features one T cell receptor beta chain sequence. Antigen: not known. The entry originates in a study of vaccination and CD4 T cells after COVID-19. Study-wide context: Each enrolled participant received a two-dose regimen of either BNT162b2 or mRNA-1273 vaccine. No peptide, an HIV-1 Nef pool, or a CEFX pool was what each control culture received. Findings and limits, study-wide: Post-vaccination, and not before, a median approximately 86% of reactive clones appeared in convalescent patients.

The CDR3 covers 15 residues. Trimming shortened V by 0 bases and J by 6 bases, and 12 bases separated the two germline ends. CDR1 SGHVS and CDR2 FNYEAQ come from the germline V gene. Treatment: roughly 10-day PBMC culture with coronavirus spike peptide pools or control peptides (ViraFEST assay). Sequenced with the Oncomine TCR Beta short-read assay was DNA taken from cultured CD4+ T cells. The authors extracted genomic DNA from cultured CD4+ T cells. MiXCR, applied by TCRdb to the PCR reads, yields one record per CDR3 protein. This table holds some 10,000 distinct CDR3 sequences, roughly 28% found once.

V and J are TRBV7-6 and TRBJ2-1; the D gene is possibly TRBD1 (5 bases). This TCR derives from a human donor who had recovered from COVID-19. Sample: CD4+ T cells from blood, cultured in vitro. DNA for the CDR3: TGTGCCAGCAGCTTAGCGCCCGACAGCTCCAATGAGCAGTTCTTC. Translated, it gives CASSLAPDSSNEQFF.